Below are 9 T cell receptor beta chains sequenced from a single sample in a study of blood T cell repertoires in COVID-19. The data were produced by immunoSEQ multiplex PCR, yet TCRdb's version contains in-frame clones alone and is incomplete. The data contain roughly 320,000 clones, about 87% of them singletons. The sequenced sample was peripheral blood. All receptors come from a woman in her forties or fifties with COVID-19, enrolled during active disease.

The chain is built from TRBV27 and TRBJ2-2; 7 nucleotides line up with TRBD1. The CDR3 is made up of 13 amino acids. Germline V gene lookup returns CDR1 MNHEY and CDR2 SMNVEV (reference sequence). Losses at the gene ends were 5 bases for V and 5 bases for J; bases not matched to a gene: 2. The CDR3 DNA follows: TGTGCCAGCAGTCGACAGGGTACCGGGGAGCTGTTTTTT. This encodes CASSRQGTGELFF.

The rearrangement links TRBV19 to TRBJ1-3, with TRBD1 as a possible D gene (5 bases). There are 14 residues in the CDR3. Germline lookup yields CDR1 LNHDA and CDR2 SQIVND (reference sequence). V dropped 7 bases and J dropped 0 bases, with 10 bases sitting between them. The CDR3 DNA sequence: TGTGCCAGTACTGACGGGGGCTCTGGAAACACCATATATTTT. This encodes CASTDGGSGNTIYF.

The chain is built from TRBV4-1 and TRBJ2-7; a weak D match, TRBD1 (5 bases). The CDR3 runs 16 residues. The germline CDR1 and CDR2 sequences are MGHRA and YSYEKL. V was clipped by 0 bases and J by 7 bases, with 19 bases between them. The CDR3 DNA reads TGCGCCAGCAGCCAAGATAGTGGCAGGGTTATGAGGGAGCAGTACTTC. Translation gives CASSQDSGRVMREQYF.

The chain uses TRBV2 and TRBJ2-3; 12 bases line up with TRBD2. The CDR3 is made up of 14 amino acids. Germline V gene lookup returns CDR1 SNHLY and CDR2 FYNNEI. V was pared by 8 bases and J by 6 bases, with 6 bases of the junction left unmatched. This CDR3 reads CASQGLAGVDTQYF. Here the CDR3 DNA reads TGTGCCAGCCAGGGACTAGCGGGCGTGGATACGCAGTATTTT.

The V and J genes are TRBV7-9 and TRBJ2-1, with a tentative D call TRBD1 (6 bases). The CDR3 length is 14 residues. The V end was cut by 5 bases, the J end by 3 bases, with 11 bases between. Germline loops: CDR1 SEHNR, CDR2 FQNEAQ (reference sequence). The CDR3, as DNA: TGTGCCAGCAGCGAGGACAGATTCTACAATGAGCAGTTCTTC. It is translated as CASSEDRFYNEQFF.

The V gene is TRBV30, the J gene TRBJ1-1; D unclear. The length of the CDR3 is 16 residues. CDR1 and CDR2 from the germline V gene are GTSNPN and SVGIG (reference sequence). The V and J ends lost 0 bases and 1 base respectively, with 15 bases between them. Written as DNA, the CDR3 is TGTGCCTGGAGTGTACCAAACATTGCCAGGAACACTGAAGCTTTCTTT. It encodes CAWSVPNIARNTEAFF.

The genes are TRBV5-1 and TRBJ2-6; TRBD2 matches 8 bases. Germline CDR1 is SGHRS and CDR2 is YFSETQ. The CDR3 totals 17 residues. The trim removed 7 bases at V and 0 bases at J, leaving 9 bases unmatched. This CDR3 reads CASCREGVSSGANVLTF. The CDR3 bases are TGCGCCAGCTGCCGGGAGGGGGTTAGCTCTGGGGCCAACGTCCTGACTTTC.

The CDR3 sequence: CASSDSVGGNYGYTF. The CDR3 DNA sequence: TGTGCCAGCAGTGACTCGGTAGGGGGTAACTATGGCTACACCTTC. This chain links TRBV6-4 with TRBJ1-2; D may be TRBD1 (6 bases). The CDR3 is 15 amino acids. Trimming pared 0 bases from V and 1 base from J, leaving 9 bases between. CDR1 is MRHNA and CDR2 is SNTAGT in the germline V gene.

The rearrangement joins TRBV19 to TRBJ2-7, with D possibly matching TRBD1 (6 bases). The germline V gene encodes CDR1 LNHDA and CDR2 SQIVND (reference sequence). The CDR3 totals 13 residues. Trimming shortened V by 6 bases and J by 1 base, and 10 bases separated the two germline ends. The CDR3 coding sequence is TGTGCCAGTAGCAACAGGGAATCCTACGAGCAGTACTTC. This encodes CASSNRESYEQYF.